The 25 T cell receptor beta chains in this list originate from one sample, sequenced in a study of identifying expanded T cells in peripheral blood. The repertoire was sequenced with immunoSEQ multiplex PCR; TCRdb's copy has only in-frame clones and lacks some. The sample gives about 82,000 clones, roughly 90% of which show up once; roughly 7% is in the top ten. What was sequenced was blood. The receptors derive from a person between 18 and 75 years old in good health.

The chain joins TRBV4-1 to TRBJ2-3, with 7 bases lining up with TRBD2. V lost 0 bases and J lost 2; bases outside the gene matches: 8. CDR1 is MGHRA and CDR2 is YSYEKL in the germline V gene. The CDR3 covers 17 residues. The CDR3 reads CASSQDPNGGITDTQYF. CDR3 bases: TGCGCCAGCAGCCAAGACCCTAACGGGGGGATCACAGATACGCAGTATTTT.

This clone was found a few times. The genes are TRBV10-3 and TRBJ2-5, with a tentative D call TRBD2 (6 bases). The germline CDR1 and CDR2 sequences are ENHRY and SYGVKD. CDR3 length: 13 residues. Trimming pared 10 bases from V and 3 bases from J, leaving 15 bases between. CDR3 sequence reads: CATLRDLEETQYF. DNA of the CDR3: TGTGCCACGCTCCGGGACTTGGAAGAGACCCAGTACTTC.

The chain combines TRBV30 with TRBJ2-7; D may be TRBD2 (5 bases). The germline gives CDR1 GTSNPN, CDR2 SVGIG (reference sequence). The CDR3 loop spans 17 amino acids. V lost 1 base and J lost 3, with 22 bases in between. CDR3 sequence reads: CAWSGGGSDSVLYEQYF. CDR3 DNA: TGTGCCTGGAGTGGTGGAGGATCAGACTCAGTTCTCTACGAGCAGTACTTC.

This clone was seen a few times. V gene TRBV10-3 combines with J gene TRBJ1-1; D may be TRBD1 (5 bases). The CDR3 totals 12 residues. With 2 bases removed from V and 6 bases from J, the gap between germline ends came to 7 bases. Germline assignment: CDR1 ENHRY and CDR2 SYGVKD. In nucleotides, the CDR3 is TGTGCCATCAGTGAGCAGGGCCCTGAAGCTTTCTTT. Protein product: CAISEQGPEAFF.

In nucleotides, the CDR3 is TGTGCCAGCAGCTTAGCGGGGGGCGCGACCGGGGAGCTGTTTTTT. Amino acids: CASSLAGGATGELFF. V gene TRBV7-9 combines with J gene TRBJ2-2, with D perhaps TRBD1 or TRBD2 (6 bases each). The germline gives CDR1 SEHNR, CDR2 FQNEAQ (reference sequence). This CDR3 has 15 residues. V shed 0 bases and J shed 5 bases, with 10 bases lying between them.

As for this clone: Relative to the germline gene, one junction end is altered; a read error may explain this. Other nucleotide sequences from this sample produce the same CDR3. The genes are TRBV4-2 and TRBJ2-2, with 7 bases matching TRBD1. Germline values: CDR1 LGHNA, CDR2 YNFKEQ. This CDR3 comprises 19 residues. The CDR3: CASSKGFDGRQGRTGELFF. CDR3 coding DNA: TGTGCCAGCAGCAAGGGCTTCGATGGGAGACAGGGCCGTACCGGGGAGCTGTTCTTT.

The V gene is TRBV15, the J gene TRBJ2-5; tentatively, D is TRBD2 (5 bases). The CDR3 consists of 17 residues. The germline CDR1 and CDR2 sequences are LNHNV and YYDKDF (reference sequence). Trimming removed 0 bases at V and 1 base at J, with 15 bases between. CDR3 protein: CATSRDRGLTRQETQYF. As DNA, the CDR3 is TGTGCCACCAGCAGAGATCGCGGGTTAACCCGCCAAGAGACCCAGTACTTC.

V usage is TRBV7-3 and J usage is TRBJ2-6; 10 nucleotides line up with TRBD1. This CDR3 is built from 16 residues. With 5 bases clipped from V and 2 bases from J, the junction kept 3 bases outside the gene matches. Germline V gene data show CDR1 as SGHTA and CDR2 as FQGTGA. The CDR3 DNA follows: TGTGCCAGCAGCGGACAGGGGGTCGCTGGGGCCAACGTCCTGACTTTC. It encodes CASSGQGVAGANVLTF.

CDR3 sequence (DNA): TGTGCCAGCGACAGGGTGACCACTGAAGCTTTCTTT. Translated, it gives CASDRVTTEAFF. The V call is TRBV6-1, the J call TRBJ1-1; 7 bases match TRBD1. V trimming: 8 bases; J trimming: 4 bases; junction bases outside the gene matches: 4. Germline values: CDR1 MNHNS, CDR2 SASEGT. The CDR3 length is 12 residues.

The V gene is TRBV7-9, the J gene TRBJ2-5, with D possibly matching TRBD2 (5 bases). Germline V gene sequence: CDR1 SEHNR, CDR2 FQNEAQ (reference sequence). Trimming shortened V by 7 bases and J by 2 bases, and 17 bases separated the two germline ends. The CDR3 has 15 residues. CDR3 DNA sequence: TGTGCCAGCACCTCTCCTGGACGCGGGCAAGAGACCCAGTACTTC. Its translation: CASTSPGRGQETQYF. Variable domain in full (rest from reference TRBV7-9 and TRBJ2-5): DTGVSQNPRHKITKRGQNVTFRCDPISEHNRLYWYRQTLGQGPEFLTYFQNEAQLEKSRLLSDRFSAERPKGSFSTLEIQRTEQGDSAMYLCASTSPGRGQETQYFGPGTRLLVL.

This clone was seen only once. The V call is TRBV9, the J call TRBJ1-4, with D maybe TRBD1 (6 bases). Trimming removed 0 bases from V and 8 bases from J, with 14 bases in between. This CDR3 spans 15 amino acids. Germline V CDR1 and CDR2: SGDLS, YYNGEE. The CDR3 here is CASSVDPGAGEKLFF. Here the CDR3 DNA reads TGTGCCAGCAGCGTAGACCCGGGGGCAGGAGAAAAACTGTTTTTT.

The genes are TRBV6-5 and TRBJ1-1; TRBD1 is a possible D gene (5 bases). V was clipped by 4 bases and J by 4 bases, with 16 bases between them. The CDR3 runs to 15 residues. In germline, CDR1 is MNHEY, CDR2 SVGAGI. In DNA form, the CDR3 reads TGTGCCAGCAGTTCCAGAGGGGCCCCGGGCACTGAAGCTTTCTTT. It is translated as CASSSRGAPGTEAFF.

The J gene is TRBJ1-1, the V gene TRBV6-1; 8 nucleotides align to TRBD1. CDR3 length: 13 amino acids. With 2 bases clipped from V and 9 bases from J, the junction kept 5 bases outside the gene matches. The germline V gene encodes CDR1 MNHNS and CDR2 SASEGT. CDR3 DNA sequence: TGTGCCAGCAGTGAACTGGGGGACAGGAAAGCTTTCTTT. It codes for CASSELGDRKAFF.

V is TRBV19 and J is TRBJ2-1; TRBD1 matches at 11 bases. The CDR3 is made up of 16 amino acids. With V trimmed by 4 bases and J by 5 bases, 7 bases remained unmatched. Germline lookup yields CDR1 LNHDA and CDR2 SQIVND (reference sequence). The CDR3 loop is CASSKRGTGGNNEQFF. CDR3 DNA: TGTGCCAGTAGTAAGAGGGGGACAGGGGGTAACAATGAGCAGTTCTTC.

The CDR3 loop is CAWSNPGTRSYEQYF. CDR3 in DNA: TGTGCCTGGAGTAACCCCGGGACCCGGAGCTACGAGCAGTACTTC. The chain uses TRBV30 and TRBJ2-7, with D perhaps being TRBD1 or TRBD2 (5 bases each). V shed 2 bases and J shed 3 bases, with 17 bases lying between them. Germline CDR1 reads GTSNPN; CDR2 reads SVGIG (reference sequence). The CDR3 totals 15 residues.

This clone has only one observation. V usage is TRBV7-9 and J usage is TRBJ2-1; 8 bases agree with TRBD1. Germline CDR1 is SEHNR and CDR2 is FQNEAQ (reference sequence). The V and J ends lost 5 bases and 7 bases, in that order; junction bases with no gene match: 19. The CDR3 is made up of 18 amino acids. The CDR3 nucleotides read TGTGCCAGCAGCCCCCAAAGAAGACAGGGGTGGATGTGGAATGAGCAGTTCTTC. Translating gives CASSPQRRQGWMWNEQFF.

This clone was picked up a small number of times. The CDR3 spells CASSESRRGSGNTIYF. CDR3 bases: TGTGCCAGCAGTGAATCACGGAGAGGCTCTGGAAACACCATATATTTT. The chain is built from TRBV25-1 and TRBJ1-3, with D hard to call. Germline lookup yields CDR1 MGHDK and CDR2 SYGVNS. The V end lost 1 base, the J end lost 0 bases, and 10 bases lay between the germline ends. CDR3 size: 16 residues.

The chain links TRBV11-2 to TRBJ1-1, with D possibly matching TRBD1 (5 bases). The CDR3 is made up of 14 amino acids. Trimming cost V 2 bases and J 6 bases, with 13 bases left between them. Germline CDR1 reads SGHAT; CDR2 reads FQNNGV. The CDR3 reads CASSLQTEDPEAFF. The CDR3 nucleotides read TGTGCCAGCAGCTTACAGACAGAGGATCCTGAAGCTTTCTTT.

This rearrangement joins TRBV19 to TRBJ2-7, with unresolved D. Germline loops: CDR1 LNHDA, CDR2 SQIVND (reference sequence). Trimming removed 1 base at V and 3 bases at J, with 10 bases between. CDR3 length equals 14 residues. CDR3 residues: CASSIGGGNYEQYF. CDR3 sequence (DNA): TGTGCCAGTAGTATAGGCGGCGGAAACTACGAGCAGTACTTC.

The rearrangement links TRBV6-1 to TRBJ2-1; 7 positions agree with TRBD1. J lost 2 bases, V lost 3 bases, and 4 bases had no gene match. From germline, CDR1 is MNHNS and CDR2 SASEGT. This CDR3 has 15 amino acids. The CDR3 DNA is TGTGCCAGCAGTGATAAGGGGGCGGCCTACAATGAGCAGTTCTTC. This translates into CASSDKGAAYNEQFF.

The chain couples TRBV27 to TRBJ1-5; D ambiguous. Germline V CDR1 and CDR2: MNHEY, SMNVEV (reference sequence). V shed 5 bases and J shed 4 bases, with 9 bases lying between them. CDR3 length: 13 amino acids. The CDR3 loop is CASSERRNQPQHF. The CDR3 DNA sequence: TGTGCCAGCAGTGAAAGACGAAATCAGCCCCAGCATTTT.

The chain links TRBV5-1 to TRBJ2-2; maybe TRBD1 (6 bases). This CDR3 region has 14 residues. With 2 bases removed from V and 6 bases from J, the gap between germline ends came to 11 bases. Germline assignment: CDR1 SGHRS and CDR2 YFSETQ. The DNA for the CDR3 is TGCGCCAGCAGCTTAGGCAGGGGCCCCGGGGAGCTGTTTTTT. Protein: CASSLGRGPGELFF.

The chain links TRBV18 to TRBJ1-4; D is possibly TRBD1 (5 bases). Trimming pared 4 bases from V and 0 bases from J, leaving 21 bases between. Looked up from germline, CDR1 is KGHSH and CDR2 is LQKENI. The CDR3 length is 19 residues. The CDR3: CASSRAGLEGSATNEKLFF. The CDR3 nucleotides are TGTGCCAGCTCACGGGCAGGGTTGGAAGGATCCGCAACTAATGAAAAACTGTTTTTT.

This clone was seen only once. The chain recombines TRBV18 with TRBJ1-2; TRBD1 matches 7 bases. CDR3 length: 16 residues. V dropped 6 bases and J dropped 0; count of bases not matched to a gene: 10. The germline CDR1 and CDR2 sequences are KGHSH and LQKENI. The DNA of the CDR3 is TGTGCCAGCTCGCGAGGGGACAGAGAGTCTAACTATGGCTACACCTTC. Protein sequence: CASSRGDRESNYGYTF.

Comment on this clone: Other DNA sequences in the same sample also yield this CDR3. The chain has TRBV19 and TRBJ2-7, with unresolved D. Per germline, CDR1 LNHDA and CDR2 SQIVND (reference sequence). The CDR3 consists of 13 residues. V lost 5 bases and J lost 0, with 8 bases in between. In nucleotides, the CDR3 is TGTGCCAGTAGTCTTGGGATCTCCTACGAGCAGTACTTC. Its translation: CASSLGISYEQYF.